A single sample gave rise to the 31 T cell receptor beta chains below, sequenced in a study of cytomegalovirus exposure and HLA in healthy donors (dated by TCRdb to the late 2010s). The library was obtained by the immunoSEQ multiplex PCR assay. A mixture of 60 forward primers for TCR Vbeta segments and 13 reverse primers for TCR Jbeta segments was used in the multiplex PCR. TCRdb took this table from immuneACCESS and kept in-frame rearrangements with V and J called. Such tables lack part of the clones; where checked against another copy, unresolved V genes explain under half of the gap, and the rest is unexplained. A total of roughly 120,000 clones appear in this sample, approximately 69% of them only once. The ten top clones hold 6.6% of the sample. Material for sequencing was PBMCs. These receptors all stem from a middle-aged man in good health and CMV-seropositive.

The chain is built from TRBV2 and TRBJ1-6; D is undetermined. Trimming removed 8 bases at V and 2 bases at J, with 16 bases between. The CDR3 consists of 16 residues. Germline CDR1 reads SNHLY; CDR2 reads FYNNEI. The CDR3 loop reads CASLQDGNAYNSPLHF. The CDR3 bases are TGTGCCAGCCTCCAGGATGGAAATGCCTATAATTCACCCCTCCACTTT.

The chain employs TRBV7-9 and TRBJ2-7; 10 nucleotides match TRBD1. J gave up 4 bases and V 6 bases, and 12 bases lay outside the gene matches. The CDR3 is made up of 16 amino acids. Germline V CDR1 and CDR2: SEHNR, FQNEAQ (reference sequence). The CDR3: CASRPLSGQGIYEQYF. Here the CDR3 DNA reads TGTGCCAGCAGACCCCTTTCGGGACAGGGGATTTACGAGCAGTACTTC.

The chain uses TRBV10-2 and TRBJ2-7, with 7 bases aligning to TRBD2. Germline assignment: CDR1 WSHSY and CDR2 SAAADI. The CDR3 length is 16 residues. The V gene end was trimmed by 8 bases and the J gene end by 6 bases; junction bases not matched to a gene: 19. The CDR3 DNA reads TGCGCCAGCCATCGGGGCGGGAGTGGGTCTTTGAGCGAGCAGTACTTC. Residues: CASHRGGSGSLSEQYF.

This chain connects TRBV5-1 to TRBJ2-3; 12 bases map to TRBD2. CDR3 length: 18 amino acids. Trimming took 0 bases from V and 3 from J; bases not matched to a gene: 8. Germline CDR1 and CDR2: SGHRS and YFSETQ. The CDR3 bases are TGCGCCAGCAGCTTGGCCTCCCTAGCGGGAGGGGTAACAGATACGCAGTATTTT. This codes for CASSLASLAGGVTDTQYF.

The J gene is TRBJ2-1, the V gene TRBV5-4, with 8 bases that match TRBD1. The V gene end was trimmed by 3 bases and the J gene end by 6 bases; junction bases not matched to a gene: 8. Germline CDR1 and CDR2: SGHNT and YYREEE (reference sequence). The CDR3 contains 15 residues. As DNA, the CDR3 is TGTGCCAGCAGCTCCTACTCGACAGGGGCCAATGAGCAGTTCTTC. This translates into CASSSYSTGANEQFF.

The gene calls are TRBV5-1 and TRBJ1-1, with D possibly TRBD1 on 5 matching bases. The V end lost 0 bases, the J end lost 1 base, and 10 bases lay between the germline ends. The CDR3 loop spans 15 amino acids. Germline V gene data show CDR1 as SGHRS and CDR2 as YFSETQ. CDR3 protein: CASSLDGTWNTEAFF. The CDR3 nucleotides are TGCGCCAGCAGCTTGGACGGGACTTGGAACACTGAAGCTTTCTTT.

The rearrangement uses TRBV6-1 and TRBJ2-1; TRBD1 agrees at 7 bases. Germline V gene sequence: CDR1 MNHNS, CDR2 SASEGT. V trimming: 6 bases; J trimming: 8 bases; junction bases outside the gene matches: 7. The CDR3 has 13 residues. This CDR3 reads CASRRQGRDEQFF. For the CDR3, the DNA is TGTGCCAGCAGAAGACAGGGACGGGATGAGCAGTTCTTC.

This clone was seen a few times. The V and J genes are TRBV11-2 and TRBJ2-1, with D possibly matching TRBD1 (5 bases). The CDR3 has 12 amino acids. Germline V CDR1 and CDR2: SGHAT, FQNNGV. V gave up 3 bases and J gave up 6 bases, with 6 bases separating them. Written as DNA, the CDR3 is TGTGCCAGCAGCTTTAGGGGCAATGAGCAGTTCTTC. Amino acids: CASSFRGNEQFF.

This sequence joins TRBV18 and TRBJ1-5; TRBD1 matches at 8 bases. Looked up from germline, CDR1 is KGHSH and CDR2 is LQKENI. The CDR3 sequence is 14 residues long. V gave up 4 bases and J gave up 5 bases; unmatched junction bases: 4. For the CDR3, the DNA is TGTGCCAGCTCACTTGCAGGGGGCCATCAGCCCCAGCATTTT. This sequence encodes CASSLAGGHQPQHF.

The rearrangement joins TRBV7-9 to TRBJ2-5, with 8 bases aligning to TRBD2. Trimming at V came to 1 base and at J to 1 base, leaving 8 bases not matched to a gene. This CDR3 has 17 amino acids. The V gene's germline CDR1 is SEHNR and CDR2 FQNEAQ (reference sequence). CDR3 coding DNA: TGTGCCAGCAGCTTAGGTATCGGACTAGCAGTCCAAGAGACCCAGTACTTC. Translated: CASSLGIGLAVQETQYF.

The chain combines TRBV7-8 with TRBJ1-1; D is unclear. The germline V and J ends were trimmed by 6 bases and 3 bases, with 11 bases remaining between them. The CDR3 runs to 13 residues. Germline V gene data show CDR1 as SGHVS and CDR2 as FQNEAQ. CDR3 in DNA: TGTGCCAGCAGTTCGCAGAGGTACACTGAAGCTTTCTTT. Translating gives CASSSQRYTEAFF.

The V call is TRBV19, the J call TRBJ2-5, with 8 bases matching TRBD1. The CDR3 is made up of 14 amino acids. Germline-derived CDR1 and CDR2 are LNHDA and SQIVND (reference sequence). V lost 2 bases, J lost 5 bases, and 4 bases stayed unmatched. CDR3 residues: CASSISAGGETQYF. CDR3 sequence (DNA): TGTGCCAGTAGTATATCGGCAGGGGGCGAGACCCAGTACTTC. The full variable domain, with the rest looked up from reference TRBV19 and TRBJ2-5, is DGGITQSPKYLFRKEGQNVTLSCEQNLNHDAMYWYRQDPGQGLRLIYYSQIVNDFQKGDIAEGYSVSREKKESFPLTVTSAQKNPTAFYLCASSISAGGETQYFGPGTRLLVL.

This clone was detected only once. The chain carries TRBV5-5 and TRBJ2-1; 13 bases are a match to TRBD2. Trimming at V came to 4 bases and at J to 9 bases, leaving 19 bases not matched to a gene. Looked up from germline, CDR1 is SGHKS and CDR2 is YYEKEE (reference sequence). This CDR3 contains 19 residues. The CDR3 sequence: CASSLDPTTSGRALIEQFF. As DNA, the CDR3 is TGTGCCAGCAGCCTCGACCCCACTACTAGCGGGAGGGCTTTGATTGAGCAGTTCTTC.

The rearrangement uses TRBV27 and TRBJ2-7; 7 positions agree with TRBD1. The junction had 15 bases not matched to a gene; V was cut back by 10 bases and J by 6 bases. The CDR3 covers 14 residues. Germline V gene data show CDR1 as MNHEY and CDR2 as SMNVEV (reference sequence). The CDR3 is CATRYTGVLGEQYF. Here the CDR3 DNA reads TGTGCCACTCGGTACACAGGGGTACTGGGCGAGCAGTACTTC.

The V call is TRBV28, the J call TRBJ2-1, with 9 bases matching TRBD2. CDR3 length: 20 amino acids. J gave up 2 bases and V 2 bases, and 16 bases lay outside the gene matches. Germline V gives CDR1 MDHEN, CDR2 SYDVKM. CDR3 DNA: TGTGCCAGCAGTTTAAATCGGGGCGTACTAGCGGGTTTGACCTACAATGAGCAGTTCTTC. This encodes CASSLNRGVLAGLTYNEQFF.

The CDR3 DNA follows: TGTGCCAGTAGTATAGAAGGCGGGAGAGGCACCGGGGAGCTGTTTTTT. It codes for CASSIEGGRGTGELFF. The genes are TRBV19 and TRBJ2-2; 7 bases agree with TRBD2. The CDR3 has 16 residues. Losses at the gene ends were 0 bases for V and 4 bases for J; bases not matched to a gene: 5. Germline V gene sequence: CDR1 LNHDA, CDR2 SQIVND (reference sequence).

The V call is TRBV10-3, the J call TRBJ2-5, with D perhaps matching TRBD2 (6 bases). This CDR3 region has 18 residues. The germline V gene has CDR1 ENHRY and CDR2 SYGVKD. With 0 bases removed from V and 4 bases from J, the gap between germline ends came to 21 bases. CDR3 in DNA: TGTGCCATCAGTGAGTCGGGCCTCGGCGGGACTTATGGAGAGACCCAGTACTTC. It is translated as CAISESGLGGTYGETQYF.

J is TRBJ1-1 and V is TRBV19, with unresolved D. The CDR3 extends over 14 amino acids. CDR1 and CDR2 (germline): LNHDA, SQIVND (reference sequence). With 6 bases removed from V and 4 bases from J, the gap between germline ends came to 15 bases. The CDR3 bases are TGTGCCAGTAGGCCAGGCCTCATTTCCACTGAAGCTTTCTTT. The encoded protein is CASRPGLISTEAFF. The full variable domain, completed using reference TRBV19 and TRBJ1-1, is DGGITQSPKYLFRKEGQNVTLSCEQNLNHDAMYWYRQDPGQGLRLIYYSQIVNDFQKGDIAEGYSVSREKKESFPLTVTSAQKNPTAFYLCASRPGLISTEAFFGQGTRLTVV.

The CDR3 sequence: CASSAGQISYNEQFF. The CDR3 DNA reads TGCGCCAGCAGCGCCGGACAGATCTCCTACAATGAGCAGTTCTTC. The chain has TRBV5-1 and TRBJ2-1; a weak D match, TRBD1 (6 bases). V lost 4 bases and J 0 bases, leaving 11 bases between the germline ends. Germline V gene data show CDR1 as SGHRS and CDR2 as YFSETQ. The length of the CDR3 is 15 residues.

A single count supports this clone. The chain couples TRBV9 to TRBJ2-3; 13 bases are shared with TRBD2. The CDR3 spans 16 residues. V lost 4 bases, J lost 2 bases, and 4 bases stayed unmatched. Germline V gene lookup returns CDR1 SGDLS and CDR2 YYNGEE. The CDR3 region has the DNA TGTGCCAGCAGCTCAGGACTAGCGGGGGACACAGATACGCAGTATTTT. Encoded protein: CASSSGLAGDTDTQYF.

The rearrangement links TRBV15 to TRBJ1-2; 12 nucleotides match TRBD1. CDR3 length: 14 residues. V lost 3 bases, J lost 7 bases, and 3 bases stayed unmatched. Germline V gene lookup returns CDR1 LNHNV and CDR2 YYDKDF (reference sequence). As DNA, the CDR3 is TGTGCCACCAGCAGGGGGACAGGGGGCTTTGGCTACACCTTC. It specifies CATSRGTGGFGYTF.

The rearrangement links TRBV28 to TRBJ2-5; D might be TRBD2 (6 bases). V was pared by 0 bases and J by 0 bases, with 14 bases between. The CDR3 is 17 amino acids. Looked up from germline, CDR1 is MDHEN and CDR2 is SYDVKM. CDR3 coding DNA: TGTGCCAGCAGTTTATGGCAACGGCTAGCGTACCAAGAGACCCAGTACTTC. It encodes CASSLWQRLAYQETQYF.

V gene TRBV30 combines with J gene TRBJ1-5; 9 bases match TRBD1. Germline lookup yields CDR1 GTSNPN and CDR2 SVGIG (reference sequence). The junction had 5 bases not matched to a gene; V was cut back by 3 bases and J by 5 bases. CDR3 size: 14 residues. The CDR3 spells CAWRRTGEDQPQHF. In DNA, the CDR3 is TGTGCCTGGAGACGGACAGGGGAGGATCAGCCCCAGCATTTT.

The V and J genes are TRBV4-2 and TRBJ2-3, with a tentative D call TRBD2 (5 bases). Germline V gene data show CDR1 as LGHNA and CDR2 as YNFKEQ. The CDR3 loop spans 14 amino acids. V was cut by 4 bases and J by 4 bases, with 12 bases left in between. The CDR3 DNA sequence: TGTGCCAGCAGCCCGACTATAGGAGCAGATACGCAGTATTTT. Residues: CASSPTIGADTQYF.

V and J are TRBV2 and TRBJ1-4; D uncertain. CDR1 and CDR2 from the germline V gene are SNHLY and FYNNEI. The CDR3 totals 10 residues. The V gene lost 8 bases and the J gene lost 10 bases, with 8 bases spanning the gap. The CDR3 region has the DNA TGTGCCAGCCACTCAGGAAAACTGTTTTTT. This sequence encodes CASHSGKLFF.

This clone was seen more than once but under ten times. V is TRBV5-1 and J is TRBJ1-1; the match to TRBD1 covers 11 bases. CDR1 is SGHRS, CDR2 YFSETQ, per germline. The length of the CDR3 is 15 residues. V was pared by 0 bases and J by 5 bases, with 3 bases of the junction left unmatched. CDR3 DNA sequence: TGCGCCAGCAGCTTGGAAGGACAGGGGGCTACTGAAGCTTTCTTT. Translated, it gives CASSLEGQGATEAFF. Looking up the rest from reference TRBV5-1 and TRBJ1-1 gives the full variable domain: KAGVTQTPRYLIKTRGQQVTLSCSPISGHRSVSWYQQTPGQGLQFLFEYFSETQRNKGNFPGRFSGRQFSNSRSEMNVSTLELGDSALYLCASSLEGQGATEAFFGQGTRLTVV.

The CDR3 region has the DNA TGTGCCAGCAGCTTAAACTCAGGACAGCCAAACACTGAAGCTTTCTTT. It translates to CASSLNSGQPNTEAFF. The gene calls are TRBV7-9 and TRBJ1-1; possible D gene TRBD1, 6 bases. The V end was cut by 2 bases, the J end by 2 bases, with 15 bases between. CDR1 is SEHNR and CDR2 is FQNEAQ in the germline V gene (reference sequence). This CDR3 has 16 amino acids.

CDR3 loop: CASSLMGASEQYF. The CDR3 DNA reads TGTGCCAGCAGCTTAATGGGGGCCAGCGAGCAGTACTTC. The chain employs TRBV11-3 and TRBJ2-5; D possibly corresponds to TRBD1 (6 bases). The J call is uncertain, as TRBJ2-7 better fits the DNA end. The CDR3 loop spans 13 amino acids. Germline V gene data show CDR1 as SGHNT and CDR2 as YENEEA.

The rearrangement uses TRBV27 and TRBJ2-3; D is unresolved. Trimming stripped 8 bases from V and 2 bases from J, with 5 bases between. There are 11 residues in the CDR3. Germline CDR1 reads MNHEY; CDR2 reads SMNVEV (reference sequence). CDR3 loop: CASPLTDTQYF. In DNA, the CDR3 is TGTGCCAGCCCTCTCACAGATACGCAGTATTTT.

This chain connects TRBV10-3 to TRBJ2-5; 11 positions agree with TRBD2. Trimming took 2 bases from V and 2 from J; bases not matched to a gene: 4. CDR1 and CDR2 (germline): ENHRY, SYGVKD. The CDR3 covers 16 residues. The CDR3 coding sequence is TGTGCCATCAGTGAGGTTAGCGGGGGGGTACAAGAGACCCAGTACTTC. Protein product: CAISEVSGGVQETQYF.

The rearrangement uses TRBV28 and TRBJ2-7; 10 bases are a match to TRBD2. Trimming took 8 bases from V and 1 from J; bases not matched to a gene: 11. CDR3 length equals 16 residues. Per germline, CDR1 MDHEN and CDR2 SYDVKM. CDR3 in DNA: TGTGCCAGCTCTGGGCTAGCGGGAGTTTTATCCTACGAGCAGTACTTC. Amino acid sequence: CASSGLAGVLSYEQYF.